A selection of T cell receptor beta chains follows, all from one sample in a study of T cell responses to AZD1222 COVID-19 vaccine. Measured with immunoSEQ multiplex PCR; TCRdb has only the in-frame clones, and not every one. The sample yields about 180,000 clones, 85% to 90% seen once. The sequenced sample was peripheral blood, obtained on day 0 of AZD1222 vaccination. All receptors come from an adult in good health. CDR3s include the opening cysteine and the closing phenylalanine or tryptophan. The order of the fields is J gene, D gene, clone size, V gene, CDR3 DNA, CDR3 protein. The D gene is left open where the match is weak. Size is omitted from some rows. Given values are once, few, many or a class for expanded clones.

TRBJ1-2 . . TRBV28 TGTGCCAGCAGTTTAGGGAACAACTATGGCTACACCTTC CASSLGNNYGYTF
TRBJ2-1 . . TRBV9 TGTGCCAGCAGCTCGATGCGGATTAGCTCCTACAATGAGCAGTTCTTC CASSSMRISSYNEQFF
TRBJ1-1 . . TRBV7-3 TGTGCCAGCAGCTTAGGCAAGATAAGGAACACTGAAGCTTTCTTT CASSLGKIRNTEAFF
TRBJ2-7 TRBD2 . TRBV6-5 TGTGCCAGCAGTTTTAGCGGGAGGATCGACGAGCAGTACTTC CASSFSGRIDEQYF
TRBJ2-6 . . TRBV5-4 TGTGCCAGCAGCCTCACCGCAGGATCCGGGGCCAACGTCCTGACTTTC CASSLTAGSGANVLTF
TRBJ2-2 . . TRBV7-9 TGTGCCAGCAGCTCACCCCCCGGGGTCGGGGAGCTGTTTTTT CASSSPPGVGELFF
TRBJ2-2 TRBD2 . TRBV4-2 TGTGCCAGCAGCCAAGATAGACTAGCGGGAGGGGGCACCGGGGAGCTGTTTTTT CASSQDRLAGGGTGELFF
TRBJ1-2 TRBD1 . TRBV15 TGTGCCACCTCCCGGGACAGCGTTTATGGCTACACCTTC CATSRDSVYGYTF
TRBJ1-2 . . TRBV4-3 TGCGCCAGCAGCCAAGATCGGGGGCAGACAGGTCCGGGCTACACCTTC CASSQDRGQTGPGYTF
TRBJ2-7 TRBD2 . TRBV7-2 TGTGCCAGCAGCTTAGGGAGGCTAGCGGGGGCTGCTTCCTACGAGCAGTACTTC CASSLGRLAGAASYEQYF
TRBJ2-5 . . TRBV4-2 TGTGCCAGCAGCCAAGATACGGGGGTTAAGACCCAGTACTTC CASSQDTGVKTQYF
TRBJ1-4 . once TRBV27 TGTGCCAGCAGTTTCTCTCAGGACAGAAATGAAAAACTGTTTTTT CASSFSQDRNEKLFF
TRBJ1-2 . . TRBV29-1 TGCAGCGTACACGCAACAGGGAACTATGGCTACACCTTC CSVHATGNYGYTF
TRBJ1-2 . . TRBV10-3 TGTGCCATCAGTGAGACAGCATCTAACTATGGCTACACCTTC CAISETASNYGYTF
TRBJ2-3 . . TRBV9 TGTGCCAGCAGCCCCCCCCAGGGATTGTCAGATACGCAGTATTTT CASSPPQGLSDTQYF
TRBJ1-3 . . TRBV4-1 TGCGCCAGCAGCCTTTCTCCCAGGACCTCTGGAAACACCATATATTTT CASSLSPRTSGNTIYF
TRBJ1-2 TRBD1 few TRBV27 TGTGCCAGCAGTCGGCAGGGGGCTCATGGCTACACCTTC CASSRQGAHGYTF
TRBJ1-4 . once TRBV4-3 TGCGCCAGCAGCCAGACCGCGGGGGGGGGTGCCGAAAAACTGTTTTTT CASSQTAGGGAEKLFF
TRBJ1-1 . . TRBV10-3 TGTGCCAGCGCGACAGTCAACACTGAAGCTTTCTTT CASATVNTEAFF
TRBJ2-4 TRBD1 . TRBV19 TGTGCCAGCAGACAGGGGGCAACCAAAAACATTCAGTACTTC CASRQGATKNIQYF
TRBJ2-2 . . TRBV7-2 TGTGCCAGCAGCTTAACCTTCAGTTTCGATGCCGGGGAGCTGTTTTTT CASSLTFSFDAGELFF
TRBJ2-1 . . TRBV7-8 TGTGCCAGCAGCTTACGGGGGGCGAGGACAGGCTCCAATGAGCAGTTCTTC CASSLRGARTGSNEQFF
TRBJ2-2 . . TRBV11-3 TGTGCCAGCAGCACCTCAGGAGGGCCGGACACCGGGGAGCTGTTTTTT CASSTSGGPDTGELFF
TRBJ2-5 . . TRBV7-9 TGTGCCAGCAGCTTAACCTGGCAAGAGACCCAGTACTTC CASSLTWQETQYF
TRBJ2-1 TRBD2 . TRBV15 TGTGCCACCAGCAGAACAACTAGCGTTGGAAGCAATGAGCAGTTCTTC CATSRTTSVGSNEQFF
TRBJ2-2 TRBD1 . TRBV5-1 TGCGCCAGCAGCTTGTATACAGGGGGTCTATCTAACACCGGGGAGCTGTTTTTT CASSLYTGGLSNTGELFF
TRBJ1-6 TRBD1 . TRBV11-1 TGTGCCAGCAGTGGGTCAGGGGGATCACCCCTCCACTTT CASSGSGGSPLHF
TRBJ2-1 . . TRBV19 TGTGCCAGTAGTATAACCTCCGGGACGGGGGTTACAGGGCAGTTCTTC CASSITSGTGVTGQFF
TRBJ2-1 TRBD2 . TRBV30 TGTGCCTGGGGAGCTAGCGGATTCTACAATGAGCAGTTCTTC CAWGASGFYNEQFF
TRBJ1-2 . . TRBV7-2 TGTGCCAGCAGCTTATCGCAAGGCTATCGCACAGGGCGACATGGCTACACCTTC CASSLSQGYRTGRHGYTF
TRBJ1-5 . . TRBV2 TGTGCCAGCAATGCCCTTAACGCTCGTCAGCCCCAGCATTTT CASNALNARQPQHF
TRBJ2-1 . . TRBV28 TGTGCCAGCAGTTTCGTGGAACGAGTCCGGCCGAGTGAGCAGTTCTTC CASSFVERVRPSEQFF
TRBJ1-6 . . TRBV19 TGTGCCAGTAGTATAGATGGGTATTCACCCCTCCACTTT CASSIDGYSPLHF
TRBJ2-2 . . TRBV9 TGTGCCAGCAGCGTAGGAGGGTTCGGCGGGGAGCTGTTTTTT CASSVGGFGGELFF
TRBJ1-4 TRBD1 . TRBV29-1 TGCAGCGTAACCGGGACAGGCGGTGAAAAACTGTTTTTT CSVTGTGGEKLFF
TRBJ1-1 . . TRBV19 TGTGCCAGTAGTATAACGGGCGCTGAAGCTTTCTTT CASSITGAEAFF
TRBJ1-1 . . TRBV18 TGTGCCAGCTCAGCTGGGAACACTGAAGCTTTCTTT CASSAGNTEAFF
TRBJ2-3 TRBD2 . TRBV7-3 TGTGCCAGCAGCCTCCATAGCGGGGGGGCCGTAAAGGATACGCAGTATTTT CASSLHSGGAVKDTQYF
TRBJ1-1 . . TRBV12-3/TRBV12-4 TGTGCCAGCATTACAGGGATGAACACTGAAGCTTTCTTT CASITGMNTEAFF
TRBJ2-5 . . TRBV7-9 TGTGCCAGCAGCTTAACGCTCCGACGTGAGACCCAGTACTTC CASSLTLRRETQYF
TRBJ1-2 TRBD1 . TRBV7-3 TGTGCCAGCAGCTCACAGGGGGCAGCTAACTATGGCTACACCTTC CASSSQGAANYGYTF
TRBJ2-4 . once TRBV19 TGTGCCAGTAGCGGTCCCGGCGATCTAGCCAAAAACATTCAGTACTTC CASSGPGDLAKNIQYF
TRBJ2-1 . . TRBV6-5 TGTGCCAGCAGTTACGGCACTGACTCCTACAATGAGCAGTTCTTC CASSYGTDSYNEQFF
TRBJ1-2 . . TRBV2 TGTGCCAGCAGTGAAGGGCAATACTATGGCTACACCTTC CASSEGQYYGYTF
TRBJ2-3 . . TRBV19 TGTGCCAGTAGTAAACAGGGGATTGGCCGGGGGGTCACAGATACGCAGTATTTT CASSKQGIGRGVTDTQYF
TRBJ1-4 . . TRBV30 TGTGCCAGTTCGACACAAACTAATGAAAAACTGTTTTTT CASSTQTNEKLFF
TRBJ1-5 . . TRBV7-8 TGTGCCAGCAGGGCCGCAGGGAGGGGGAATCAGCCCCAGCATTTT CASRAAGRGNQPQHF
TRBJ1-6 . once TRBV25-1 TGTGCCAGCAGGCAAGCGGGGAACAATTCACCCCTCCACTTT CASRQAGNNSPLHF